This T cell receptor beta chain was identified during a study of T cell responses to AZD1222 COVID-19 vaccine. Turning to the study itself: Second doses that came at about 4 or about 12 weeks were put together.

Whole-study findings and limits: Along spike, vaccine-associated CD4 TCRs were found throughout, with dominance at 160-218 and 743-854. Once two AZD1222 doses were given, Spike-specific TCR breadth and depth went up. Reportedly, close to half of spike-specific TCRs are directed against unmutated variant regions.

Using immunoSEQ multiplex PCR, the repertoire was profiled, and TCRdb retains in-frame clones only, with some absent. Of more than 110,000 clones in the sample, around 89% were seen once. Turning to this clone: Its antigen is unknown.

The sample was peripheral blood, taken on day 0 of AZD1222 vaccination. The receptor was derived from an adult in good health.

DNA of the CDR3: TGTGCCAGCAGCGCCGGACTAGCGGGAGGGCCAGGGCACGAGCAGTACTTC. It yields the protein CASSAGLAGGPGHEQYF. The J gene is TRBJ2-7, the V gene TRBV5-4; TRBD2 matches at 15 bases. CDR1 and CDR2 (germline): SGHNT, YYREEE (reference sequence). The CDR3 extends over 17 amino acids. The V segment lost 4 bases and the J segment 5 bases; nucleotides outside the gene matches: 10.